In its sample, the clone carrying this T cell receptor (beta chain) was seen many times. Its antigen is unidentified. This sample is part of a study of molecular identifiers for immune sequencing clone quantification. Study information: Replicate experiments divided RNA from around 20,000 or 100,000 naive CD8 cells into five parts and sequenced four.

Study outcomes and limitations: Clones exceeding 20 RNA copies carried over 97% of effector molecules but under 1% of naive-cell molecules.

The CDR3 has 14 amino acids. V gave up 6 bases and J gave up 6 bases; unmatched junction bases: 5. Germline CDR1 reads MNHEY; CDR2 reads SVGEGT. Between about 19,000 and 1,100,000 sorted cells, with 10%, 30% or 50% RNA, yielded naive CD8 libraries. The CD8+CD4-CCR7+CD45RA+ phenotype defined the sorted naive CD8 T cells. TCRdb re-called the PCR reads through MiXCR, storing one row per CDR3 protein. The table has about 640,000 distinct CDR3 sequences, 20% seen once. The origin of this receptor is a human donor in good health. Some libraries in this study had Jurkat cell RNA spiked in. The V gene is TRBV6-2 or TRBV6-3, the J gene TRBJ1-6, with 7 bases fitting TRBD1. Source material: naive CD8+ T cells from blood, with Jurkat cell RNA spiked in. Sample subset: FACS-sorted CD8+CD4-CCR7+CD45RA+ naive T cells. This CDR3 reads CASSPGQLNSPLHF. DNA for the CDR3: TGTGCCAGCAGCCCGGGACAGCTTAATTCACCCCTCCACTTT.